Following are 3 T cell receptor beta chains from one sample sequenced in a study of blood T cell repertoires in COVID-19. Repertoires were generated with immunoSEQ multiplex PCR, while TCRdb's copy carries only in-frame clones and drops some. This sample carries 360,000 or so clones, 88% of them seen once, and the ten largest clones take approximately 0.93%. The sequenced sample was PBMCs or T cells enriched from blood (not recorded which). The receptors were sampled from a woman in her twenties or thirties who had been exposed to COVID-19.

This clone has more than one count but fewer than ten. The chain is built from TRBV7-8 and TRBJ1-6; 7 bases line up with TRBD1. V lost 5 bases to trimming and J lost 5 bases; unmatched junction nucleotides: 9. The CDR3 is made up of 16 amino acids. Germline CDR1 reads SGHVS; CDR2 reads FQNEAQ. Written as DNA, the CDR3 is TGTGCCAGCAGCATACCGGACAGGCTCAATAATTCACCCCTCCACTTT. Translation: CASSIPDRLNNSPLHF.

A single count supports this clone. This rearrangement joins TRBV11-2 to TRBJ2-5; D is possibly TRBD2 (5 bases). Germline CDR1 is SGHAT and CDR2 is FQNNGV. The CDR3 sequence is 17 residues long. Deletions cut 2 bases from V and 5 bases from J, with 21 bases between. CDR3 region: CASSLTRTPTLGETQYF. DNA of the CDR3: TGTGCCAGCAGCTTAACTCGGACTCCAACCCTTGGGGAGACCCAGTACTTC. The full variable domain, in which reference TRBV11-2 and TRBJ2-5 provide the parts outside the CDR3, is EAGVAQSPRYKIIEKRQSVAFWCNPISGHATLYWYQQILGQGPKLLIQFQNNGVVDDSQLPKDRFSAERLKGVDSTLKIQPAKLEDSAVYLCASSLTRTPTLGETQYFGPGTRLLVL.

V gene TRBV9 combines with J gene TRBJ2-7; TRBD1 agrees at 7 bases. The CDR3 is 16 residues long. V gave up 0 bases and J gave up 2 bases; unmatched junction bases: 8. CDR1 SGDLS and CDR2 YYNGEE come from the germline V gene. The CDR3 DNA reads as TGTGCCAGCAGCGTAGGAGGGGACAGCAGTACCTACGAGCAGTACTTC. This encodes CASSVGGDSSTYEQYF.